This entry describes one T cell receptor (beta chain). Antigen: not known. These data are taken from a study of graft-versus-host responses after intestinal transplantation. Study overall: Every recipient had anti-thymocyte globulin induction and two to three years of tacrolimus plus steroids. Notes on the study in general: Allograft graft-versus-host to host-versus-graft clonal ratios ran high in patients with graft-donor T cell macrochimerism. After transplant, early declines in HvG clones were associated with peak levels of circulating GvH clones. Recipient marrow held GvH clones, some first seen in ileum or blood.

The method was immunoSEQ multiplex PCR; TCRdb's version includes in-frame clones alone and lacks a portion of them. The sample holds around 30,000 clones; 85% to 95% are singletons and the top ten take about 0.66%. Germline CDR1 reads SNHLY; CDR2 reads FYNNEI. V shed 5 bases and J shed 6 bases, with 19 bases lying between them. The CDR3 extends over 16 amino acids. The receptor was derived from a human patient who received an intestinal transplant, so some T cells may come from the graft donor. Sequenced material: PBMCs, taken about 70 days after intestinal transplant. V gene TRBV2 combines with J gene TRBJ1-4, with no clear D. The CDR3 DNA reads as TGTGCCAGCAGTACACCGGTGGGTCCCTGGTATGAAAAACTGTTTTTT. This gives the protein CASSTPVGPWYEKLFF.